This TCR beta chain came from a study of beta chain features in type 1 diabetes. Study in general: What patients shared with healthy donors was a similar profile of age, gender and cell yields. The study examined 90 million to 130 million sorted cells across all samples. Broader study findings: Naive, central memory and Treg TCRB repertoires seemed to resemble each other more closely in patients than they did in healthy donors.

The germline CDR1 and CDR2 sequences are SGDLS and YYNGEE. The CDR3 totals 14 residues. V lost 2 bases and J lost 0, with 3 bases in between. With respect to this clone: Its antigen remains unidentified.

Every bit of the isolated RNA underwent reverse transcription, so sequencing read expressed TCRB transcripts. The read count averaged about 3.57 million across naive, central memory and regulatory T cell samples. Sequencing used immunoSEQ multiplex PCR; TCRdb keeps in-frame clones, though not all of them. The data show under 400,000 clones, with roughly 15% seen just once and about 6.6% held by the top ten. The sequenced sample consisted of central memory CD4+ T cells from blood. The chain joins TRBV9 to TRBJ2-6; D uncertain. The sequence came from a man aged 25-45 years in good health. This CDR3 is CASSVSSGANVLTF. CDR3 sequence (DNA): TGTGCCAGCAGCGTCTCCTCTGGGGCCAACGTCCTGACTTTC.